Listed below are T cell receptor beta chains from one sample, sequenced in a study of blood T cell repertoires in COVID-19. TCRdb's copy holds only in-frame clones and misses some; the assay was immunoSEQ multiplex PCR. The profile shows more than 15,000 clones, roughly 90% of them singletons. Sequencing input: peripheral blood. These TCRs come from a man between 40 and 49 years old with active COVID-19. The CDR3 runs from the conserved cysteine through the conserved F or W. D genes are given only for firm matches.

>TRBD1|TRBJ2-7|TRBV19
TGTGCCAGTAGTAAAAAGGGGACAGCGCCGACCTACGAGCAGTACTTC
CASSKKGTAPTYEQYF
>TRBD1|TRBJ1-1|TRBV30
TGTGCCTGCATCCTACAGGGGGCCCCCACTGAAGCTTTCTTT
CACILQGAPTEAFF
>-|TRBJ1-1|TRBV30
TGTGCCTGGAGTCCCTCGAGGTGGCCAAAATATATCGAAGCTTTCTTT
CAWSPSRWPKYIEAFF
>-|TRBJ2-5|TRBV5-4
TGTGCCAGCAGCTTGCGGGGGGCTAGCGGAGACCAAGAGACCCAGTACTTC
CASSLRGASGDQETQYF
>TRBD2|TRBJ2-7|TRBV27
TGTGCCAGCAGTGAGGACGGACTAGTATACGAGCAGTACTTC
CASSEDGLVYEQYF
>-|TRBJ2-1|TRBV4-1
TGCGCCAGCAGCCGAACAACGAACAATGAGCAGTTCTTC
CASSRTTNNEQFF
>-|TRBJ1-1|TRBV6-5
TGTGCCAGCCGATCCAACAGGAACACTGAAGCTTTCTTT
CASRSNRNTEAFF
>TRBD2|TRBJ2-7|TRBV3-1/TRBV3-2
TGTGCCAGCCGACTCAGCGGGAGTACTTACGAGCAGTACTTC
CASRLSGSTYEQYF
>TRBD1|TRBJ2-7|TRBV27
TGTGCCAGCAGCTATATGACAGGGAGCTCCTACGAGCAGTACTTC
CASSYMTGSSYEQYF
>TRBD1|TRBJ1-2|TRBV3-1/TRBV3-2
TGTGCCAGCAGCCAAAGAAGGACAGGGGGCGGCTATGGCTACACCTTC
CASSQRRTGGGYGYTF
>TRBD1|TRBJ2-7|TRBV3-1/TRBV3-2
TGTGCCAGCCGGCAGGGGGCCGACGAGCAGTACTTC
CASRQGADEQYF
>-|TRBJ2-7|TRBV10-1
TGCGCCAGCAGTGAACAGCCCTCCTACGAGCAGTACTTC
CASSEQPSYEQYF